Included here is one TCR beta chain sequence, with context. These data are taken from a study of blood T cell repertoires in COVID-19. This CDR3 region has 13 residues. Germline CDR1 and CDR2: LGHNA and YSLEER. The V gene lost 1 base and the J gene lost 5 bases, with 8 bases spanning the gap. Some clones are missing from TCRdb's copy, which holds only in-frame ones; the method was immunoSEQ multiplex PCR. This table holds about 220,000 clones, more than 65% found once. This chain connects TRBV4-3 to TRBJ1-2; possibly TRBD1 for D (6 bases). This TCR was recovered from a man between 50 and 59 years old with active or convalescent COVID-19. Sequences were obtained from peripheral blood. Here the CDR3 reads CASSQAQGYGYTF. CDR3 in DNA: TGCGCCAGCAGCCAAGCACAGGGTTATGGCTACACCTTC.